This TCR beta chain was recovered during a study of T cell responses to AZD1222 COVID-19 vaccine. Overall study context: Recipients boosted at about 4 weeks or about 12 weeks are pooled.

Overall study findings and caveats: Regions left unmutated in variants are reportedly the target of nearly half of spike-specific TCRs.

Some clones are missing from TCRdb's copy, which holds only in-frame ones; the method was immunoSEQ multiplex PCR. The data show 80,000 or so clones, about 82% seen once. The sample holds one count of this clone. No antigen is known for it. The starting material was peripheral blood, obtained on day 0 of AZD1222 vaccination. This receptor was taken from an adult in good health.

CDR3 sequence reads: CASSLVVGQGAKNEQFF. The CDR3 bases are TGTGCCAGCAGCTTAGTAGTAGGGCAGGGGGCGAAGAATGAGCAGTTCTTC. The chain has TRBV7-9 and TRBJ2-1, with 8 bases aligning to TRBD1. The CDR3 runs to 17 residues. V lost 1 base and J lost 7; bases outside the gene matches: 12. Germline V gives CDR1 SEHNR, CDR2 FQNEAQ (reference sequence).